What follows are 9 T cell receptor beta chains derived from one specimen sequenced in a study of blood T cell repertoires in COVID-19 (dated by TCRdb to the early 2020s). The library was generated by the immunoSEQ multiplex PCR assay. As stored in TCRdb, this immuneACCESS dataset retains in-frame rearrangements with V and J assigned. A fraction of the clones does not appear; measured against another copy, unresolved V genes explain less than half of the discrepancy, and the remainder lacks a known reason. For this sample the table gives about 110,000 clones, of which 75% to 85% were detected only once. 6.2% of the sample is taken by the ten largest. The sequencing input was peripheral blood. The receptors were gathered from a man at least 80 years old with COVID-19, enrolled during active disease.

The CDR3, as DNA: TGTGCCAGCTCCGGGGACAGGGGGCGGACTGAAGCTTTCTTT. This codes for CASSGDRGRTEAFF. The V gene is TRBV18, the J gene TRBJ1-1; 12 nucleotides agree with TRBD1. Germline V lookup: CDR1 KGHSH, CDR2 LQKENI. This CDR3 is built from 14 residues. Trimming took 6 bases from V and 5 from J; bases not matched to a gene: 4.

The V and J genes are TRBV5-1 and TRBJ2-1, with TRBD2 matching over 12 bases. The CDR3 extends over 16 amino acids. Germline CDR1 SGHRS, CDR2 YFSETQ. V trimming: 4 bases; J trimming: 9 bases; junction bases outside the gene matches: 11. The CDR3: CASSMVTSGSQGEQFF. The CDR3 DNA reads TGCGCCAGCAGCATGGTGACTAGCGGGAGTCAGGGTGAGCAGTTCTTC.

J is TRBJ2-1 and V is TRBV27, with 7 bases identical to TRBD2. From germline, CDR1 is MNHEY and CDR2 SMNVEV (reference sequence). The CDR3 is 16 amino acids. Germline trimming cut 5 bases from V and 7 bases from J; bases unmatched to any gene: 14. DNA of the CDR3: TGTGCCAGCAGTCCCCTTGGGGCGGGAGTTTCAAATGAGCAGTTCTTC. It specifies CASSPLGAGVSNEQFF.

This clone appeared a single time. The V gene is TRBV20-1, the J gene TRBJ2-3; D might be TRBD2 (7 bases). Germline CDR1 and CDR2: DFQATT and SNEGSKA (reference sequence). V was cut by 3 bases and J by 2 bases, with 15 bases left in between. The CDR3 extends over 15 amino acids. The CDR3 sequence is CSASPPAGHTDTQYF. The CDR3 DNA reads as TGCAGTGCTAGTCCTCCAGCGGGACACACAGATACGCAGTATTTT.

The rearrangement links TRBV21-1 to TRBJ2-2; the listed D gene, TRBD2, was not tested against the DNA. TRBV21-1 is reported as a pseudogene. This CDR3 is built from 17 residues. CDR3 DNA sequence: TGTGCCAGCAGCACCTACCGACTAGCGGGGACCACCGGGGAGCTGTTTTTT. Translation gives CASSTYRLAGTTGELFF.

The chain has TRBV23-1 and TRBJ2-7, with D possibly being TRBD1 (6 bases). TRBV23-1 has ORF status, its function being uncertain. Trimming left V 4 bases short and J 4 bases short, with 17 bases between. The CDR3 covers 15 residues. This CDR3 reads CASSPSGTPGYEQYF. For the CDR3, the DNA is TGCGCCAGCAGTCCCTCCGGGACACCCGGGTACGAGCAGTACTTC.

The table lists this clone with a few counts. The J gene is TRBJ2-1, the V gene TRBV10-3; the D gene is possibly TRBD2 (6 bases). This CDR3 spans 12 amino acids. CDR1 and CDR2 (germline): ENHRY, SYGVKD. V gave up 2 bases and J gave up 12 bases, with 11 bases separating them. CDR3 coding DNA: TGTGCCATCAGTGAGATGGACTATGGGCAGTTCTTC. Encoded protein: CAISEMDYGQFF.

The chain combines TRBV6-2 or TRBV6-3 with TRBJ2-7; 11 bases map to TRBD2. The CDR3 runs to 15 residues. Trimming cost V 4 bases and J 5 bases; bases outside gene matches: 7. Germline V gives CDR1 MNHEY, CDR2 SVGEGT. The CDR3 nucleotides read TGTGCCAGCAGTTTCACTAGCGGGAGTAAGCACGAGCAGTACTTC. Translation: CASSFTSGSKHEQYF.

The chain recombines TRBV28 with TRBJ2-1; 7 bases agree with TRBD1. The CDR3 extends over 16 amino acids. CDR1 and CDR2 from the germline V gene are MDHEN and SYDVKM. J lost 1 base, V lost 7 bases, and 10 bases had no gene match. The CDR3 coding sequence is TGTGCCAGCAACGGTCAACAGGGGTCTTCCTACAATGAGCAGTTCTTC. Amino acids: CASNGQQGSSYNEQFF.